The sample holds one count of the clone carrying this T cell receptor beta chain. This entry comes from a study of blood T cell repertoires in COVID-19. Study details: T cells, B-cell-depleted T cells, or PBMCs supplied cDNA or gDNA.

Method: immunoSEQ multiplex PCR; TCRdb's copy keeps in-frame clones and lacks some. The repertoire has about 98,000 clones, around 86% of them found once; the top ten carry 10%. V shed 0 bases, J shed 4 bases, and the junction held 8 bases outside the gene matches. CDR3 length: 17 residues. Per the germline V gene, CDR1 is SGHAT and CDR2 is FQNNGV. The sample taken for sequencing was peripheral blood. This TCR was sampled from a man between 50 and 59 years old with acute or convalescent COVID-19. The chain employs TRBV11-2 and TRBJ2-3; 9 nucleotides align to TRBD2. CDR3 amino acids: CASSLEKGLARADTQYF. For the CDR3, the DNA is TGTGCCAGCAGCTTAGAGAAGGGACTAGCTCGCGCAGATACGCAGTATTTT.